The source of this T cell receptor beta chain is a study of blood T cell repertoires in COVID-19. Turning to the study itself: From T cells, B-cell-depleted T cells, or PBMCs came the material, which was cDNA or gDNA.

TCRdb keeps only in-frame clones here, not all; method: immunoSEQ multiplex PCR. The table has approximately 70,000 clones, approximately 93% seen once. CDR3 size: 13 residues. J lost 5 bases, V lost 6 bases, and 4 bases had no gene match. While infection was still active, Seattle patients were enrolled and then followed longitudinally. The clonotype originates from a man between 45 and 60 years old with COVID-19, enrolled during active disease. Sequenced: peripheral blood. The V and J genes are TRBV12-3 or TRBV12-4 and TRBJ1-5; 7 bases map to TRBD1. CDR3 residues: CASRGQPDQPQHF. In nucleotides, the CDR3 is TGTGCCAGCAGGGGACAGCCCGATCAGCCCCAGCATTTT.